This T cell receptor (beta chain) derives from a study of blood T cells in healthy people across ages. Study-wide context: Researchers report that template switching captured about one barcoded beta molecule per two T cells. General observations from the study: Strong correlation linked observed beta diversity and percent naive T cells. Getting older went along with TCR beta diversity per million T cells dropping roughly linearly.

With a J-beta primer mix and a sample-barcoded 5' primer, a second PCR ran about 7 to 11 cycles. In TCRdb, the 5' RACE reads were re-called with MiXCR into one record per CDR3 protein. The table records 780,000 or so distinct CDR3 sequences, around 50% of them present only once. This CDR3 region has 12 residues. Germline V gives CDR1 SQVTM, CDR2 ANQGSEA. There were at least 5.5 micrograms of total RNA extracted from every sample. As concerns this clonotype: What it binds is unknown. A read error may account for a junction end that differs from germline.

What was sequenced was blood. The V gene is TRBV29-1, the J gene TRBJ1-2; D unclear. This TCR came from a man between 35 and 55 years old in good health. CDR3 in DNA: TGCAGCGTTGAAGGGACTTACTATGGCCACACCTTC. Translation gives CSVEGTYYGHTF. Based on the CDR3 plus reference TRBV29-1 and TRBJ1-2, the full variable domain is SAVISQKPSRDICQRGTSLTIQCQVDSQVTMMFWYRQQPGQSLTLIATANQGSEATYESGFVIDKFPISRPNLTFSTLTVSNMSPEDSSIYLCSVEGTYYGHTFGSGTRLTVV.